Below are 25 T cell receptor beta chains sequenced from a single sample in a study of a mutant IDH1 vaccine in newly diagnosed glioma. The time point is: week 11, during vaccination. Topical imiquimod accompanied each vaccine dose, which consisted of 300 ug of mutant IDH1 20-mer peptide. TCRdb's copy holds only in-frame clones and misses some; the assay was immunoSEQ multiplex PCR. This table holds roughly 130,000 clones, around 80% found once. Antigens of these TCRs are unknown. Specimen: PBMCs, collected from a glioma patient whose treatment included an IDH1 peptide vaccine. The receptor source for this set is a man aged 40-49 years with glioma.

This chain joins TRBV18 and TRBJ1-4; TRBD1 is a possible D gene (6 bases). The germline V gene has CDR1 KGHSH and CDR2 LQKENI. Trimming took off 2 bases at V and 7 bases at J, with 14 bases between the two ends. This CDR3 has 15 residues. DNA for the CDR3: TGTGCCAGCTCACCAATCAGGGGCGAGGGTGAAAAACTGTTTTTT. The encoded protein is CASSPIRGEGEKLFF.

V usage is TRBV6-5 and J usage is TRBJ2-5; D not resolved. CDR1 and CDR2 from the germline V gene are MNHEY and SVGAGI. Trimming removed 5 bases at V and 0 bases at J, with 13 bases between. CDR3 size: 15 residues. The CDR3 DNA reads as TGTGCCAGCAGTCCAACTCACGGGTACCAAGAGACCCAGTACTTC. Encoded protein: CASSPTHGYQETQYF.

The genes are TRBV11-2 and TRBJ2-2, with 9 bases lining up with TRBD1. This CDR3 comprises 16 residues. V lost 5 bases to trimming and J lost 6 bases; unmatched junction nucleotides: 10. Germline V gene data show CDR1 as SGHAT and CDR2 as FQNNGV. The CDR3 DNA is TGTGCCAGCAGCAATACCGGGACAGGGAGGTCCGGGGAGCTGTTTTTT. Amino acid sequence: CASSNTGTGRSGELFF.

The genes are TRBV5-4 and TRBJ2-2; D call uncertain. The V end lost 2 bases, the J end lost 4 bases, and 12 bases lay between the germline ends. CDR3 size: 15 residues. Germline-derived CDR1 and CDR2 are SGHNT and YYREEE (reference sequence). CDR3 in DNA: TGTGCCAGCAGCTTATCTCCGAAGGCCACCGGGGAGCTGTTTTTT. This gives the protein CASSLSPKATGELFF.

The gene calls are TRBV7-3 and TRBJ1-2; tentative D call: TRBD1 (6 bases). CDR1 is SGHTA and CDR2 is FQGTGA in the germline V gene. This CDR3 region has 14 residues. V shed 0 bases and J shed 4 bases, with 9 bases lying between them. CDR3: CASSLTVTGYGYTF. CDR3 sequence (DNA): TGTGCCAGCAGCTTAACGGTGACAGGCTATGGCTACACCTTC.

The chain employs TRBV11-2 and TRBJ2-3; no firm D call. The V end was cut by 1 base, the J end by 0 bases, with 5 bases between. The CDR3 contains 14 residues. The germline gives CDR1 SGHAT, CDR2 FQNNGV. The CDR3 reads CASSLGPSTDTQYF. CDR3 DNA: TGTGCCAGCAGCTTAGGGCCTAGCACAGATACGCAGTATTTT.

The chain couples TRBV19 to TRBJ2-3, with TRBD2 identical over 13 bases. CDR3 size: 16 residues. Trimming cost V 4 bases and J 6 bases; bases outside gene matches: 7. Per germline, CDR1 LNHDA and CDR2 SQIVND (reference sequence). This chain's CDR3 is CASSRTSGRGMDTQYF. The DNA for the CDR3 is TGTGCCAGTAGTAGGACTAGCGGGAGAGGGATGGATACGCAGTATTTT. The full variable domain, completed using reference TRBV19 and TRBJ2-3, is DGGITQSPKYLFRKEGQNVTLSCEQNLNHDAMYWYRQDPGQGLRLIYYSQIVNDFQKGDIAEGYSVSREKKESFPLTVTSAQKNPTAFYLCASSRTSGRGMDTQYFGPGTRLTVL.

The chain has TRBV15 and TRBJ1-1; possible D gene TRBD1, 5 bases. Germline loops: CDR1 LNHNV, CDR2 YYDKDF (reference sequence). V dropped 4 bases and J dropped 11 bases, with 14 bases sitting between them. The CDR3 sequence is 12 residues long. CDR3 coding DNA: TGTGCCACCAGCAAAGACAGCTTTTGGGCTTTCTTT. It translates to CATSKDSFWAFF.

The chain links TRBV30 to TRBJ2-7; a possible D gene is TRBD2 (5 bases). Germline V gives CDR1 GTSNPN, CDR2 SVGIG (reference sequence). Deletions cut 5 bases from V and 3 bases from J, with 11 bases between. The CDR3 is 12 amino acids. The CDR3 sequence: CAWASGLYEQYF. CDR3 nucleotide sequence: TGTGCCTGGGCCTCCGGACTCTACGAGCAGTACTTC.

The chain recombines TRBV10-3 with TRBJ2-7; tentatively, D is TRBD1 or TRBD2 (5 bases each). CDR1 is ENHRY, CDR2 SYGVKD, per germline. V lost 2 bases, J lost 6 bases, and 20 bases lay in between. The CDR3 runs to 16 residues. CDR3 loop: CAISEQRVEGPLEQYF. The CDR3 DNA sequence: TGTGCCATCAGTGAGCAGAGGGTAGAGGGACCTCTCGAGCAGTACTTC.

In this sample, this clone turned up a few times. The chain has TRBV29-1 and TRBJ1-2; D not certain. Trimming pared 4 bases from V and 4 bases from J, leaving 16 bases between. CDR1 is SQVTM, CDR2 ANQGSEA, per germline. The CDR3 extends over 14 amino acids. The CDR3 bases are TGCAGCGTTGCGCCGTGGCAGTCTGGCTATGGCTACACCTTC. It translates to CSVAPWQSGYGYTF.

The chain joins TRBV19 to TRBJ2-7; a weak D match, TRBD1 (5 bases). This CDR3 has 16 residues. CDR1 is LNHDA, CDR2 SQIVND, per germline (reference sequence). The V gene lost 5 bases and the J gene lost 3 bases, with 20 bases spanning the gap. DNA of the CDR3: TGTGCCAGTAGTCTCCAGGGTCGCGTCCCAAACTACGAGCAGTACTTC. Its protein is CASSLQGRVPNYEQYF.

The chain is built from TRBV19 and TRBJ1-2; 8 nucleotides line up with TRBD1. There are 17 residues in the CDR3. Germline CDR1 and CDR2: LNHDA and SQIVND (reference sequence). With 3 bases clipped from V and 0 bases from J, the junction kept 9 bases outside the gene matches. The CDR3: CASSIRWTGRSNYGYTF. For the CDR3, the DNA is TGTGCCAGTAGTATCCGTTGGACAGGGAGGTCTAACTATGGCTACACCTTC. Full variable domain (outside the CDR3, taken from reference TRBV19 and TRBJ1-2): DGGITQSPKYLFRKEGQNVTLSCEQNLNHDAMYWYRQDPGQGLRLIYYSQIVNDFQKGDIAEGYSVSREKKESFPLTVTSAQKNPTAFYLCASSIRWTGRSNYGYTFGSGTRLTVV.

The chain uses TRBV19 and TRBJ2-7, with D perhaps given as TRBD1 or TRBD2 (5 bases each). The CDR3 totals 15 residues. The germline V gene has CDR1 LNHDA and CDR2 SQIVND (reference sequence). V shed 5 bases and J shed 7 bases, with 21 bases lying between them. Here the CDR3 reads CASSLTGTENQEQYF. DNA of the CDR3: TGTGCCAGTAGTCTTACCGGGACGGAGAATCAAGAGCAGTACTTC.

The rearrangement links TRBV6-5 to TRBJ2-6; D may be TRBD1 (6 bases). V was shortened by 5 bases and J by 0 bases, with 8 bases between the two germline ends. Germline CDR1 reads MNHEY; CDR2 reads SVGAGI. There are 15 residues in the CDR3. CDR3 amino acids: CASSRDNSGANVLTF. The CDR3 region has the DNA TGTGCCAGCAGTAGGGACAACTCTGGGGCCAACGTCCTGACTTTC.

The gene calls are TRBV27 and TRBJ1-2; 7 bases match TRBD1. Germline V gene sequence: CDR1 MNHEY, CDR2 SMNVEV (reference sequence). The CDR3 has 15 amino acids. J lost 7 bases, V lost 5 bases, and 13 bases had no gene match. The CDR3 sequence: CASSVGGRGGSGYTF. The CDR3 coding sequence is TGTGCCAGCAGTGTAGGGGGCAGGGGGGGTAGTGGCTACACCTTC.

This clone has only one observation. V and J are TRBV19 and TRBJ1-2, with no clear D. Germline V lookup: CDR1 LNHDA, CDR2 SQIVND (reference sequence). The CDR3 has 15 residues. V was shortened by 3 bases and J by 5 bases, with 16 bases between the two germline ends. CDR3 loop: CASSMAPSFLYGYTF. The CDR3 DNA is TGTGCCAGTAGTATGGCACCAAGTTTTCTATATGGCTACACCTTC.

The chain uses TRBV18 and TRBJ2-7; no clear D. The V and J ends lost 3 bases and 6 bases respectively, with 12 bases between them. There are 13 residues in the CDR3. Per germline, CDR1 KGHSH and CDR2 LQKENI. The CDR3 spells CASSPSQGFEQYF. As DNA, the CDR3 is TGTGCCAGCTCACCCTCCCAAGGGTTCGAGCAGTACTTC.

The V call is TRBV7-9, the J call TRBJ2-2; 8 nucleotides align to TRBD2. J was trimmed by 6 bases and V by 1 base; bases with no gene match: 4. The CDR3 covers 15 residues. Per germline, CDR1 SEHNR and CDR2 FQNEAQ (reference sequence). The CDR3 bases are TGTGCCAGCAGCTTAGTTAGCGGGGTCGCCGGGGAGCTGTTTTTT. As protein: CASSLVSGVAGELFF. The complete variable domain, with remaining parts taken from reference TRBV7-9 and TRBJ2-2, reads DTGVSQNPRHKITKRGQNVTFRCDPISEHNRLYWYRQTLGQGPEFLTYFQNEAQLEKSRLLSDRFSAERPKGSFSTLEIQRTEQGDSAMYLCASSLVSGVAGELFFGEGSRLTVL.

This clone was picked up a small number of times. The rearrangement joins TRBV2 to TRBJ1-2; 8 bases match TRBD1. Germline V gene sequence: CDR1 SNHLY, CDR2 FYNNEI. The V segment lost 4 bases and the J segment 3 bases; nucleotides outside the gene matches: 4. There are 14 residues in the CDR3. Here the CDR3 DNA reads TGTGCCAGCAGTGCCGACAGGGGCGACTATGGCTACACCTTC. This encodes CASSADRGDYGYTF.

The chain carries TRBV15 and TRBJ2-7, with 11 bases identical to TRBD1. This CDR3 is 16 amino acids long. After removal of 0 bases from V and 7 bases from J, the junction contained 8 bases not matched to a gene. Germline V gives CDR1 LNHNV, CDR2 YYDKDF (reference sequence). The chain's CDR3 is CATSRDLGQGAGEQYF. In nucleotides, the CDR3 is TGTGCCACCAGCAGAGATCTCGGACAGGGGGCGGGGGAGCAGTACTTC.

A few counts support this clone. V gene TRBV13 combines with J gene TRBJ2-2; D is possibly TRBD1 or TRBD2 (5 bases each). The V and J ends lost 5 bases and 0 bases respectively, with 13 bases between them. CDR3 size: 16 residues. Germline V gene lookup returns CDR1 PRHDT and CDR2 FYEKMQ (reference sequence). The CDR3 sequence: CASSDMGPPNTGELFF. CDR3 nucleotides: TGTGCCAGCAGCGATATGGGACCACCGAACACCGGGGAGCTGTTTTTT.

The V call is TRBV18, the J call TRBJ1-2; TRBD1 matches at 7 bases. Germline V CDR1 and CDR2: KGHSH, LQKENI. The CDR3 sequence is 15 residues long. V dropped 5 bases and J dropped 4; count of bases not matched to a gene: 10. The CDR3 sequence: CASSGQGDISYGYTF. The CDR3 DNA sequence: TGTGCCAGCTCAGGGCAGGGGGATATCAGCTATGGCTACACCTTC.

The CDR3 coding sequence is TGTGCCAGCGCAGCAAATGGGGGAGAGACCCAGTACTTC. Protein product: CASAANGGETQYF. The chain carries TRBV2 and TRBJ2-5, with D possibly called TRBD1 or TRBD2 (5 bases each). There are 13 residues in the CDR3. The V end lost 8 bases, the J end lost 4 bases, and 14 bases lay between the germline ends. Germline V gene lookup returns CDR1 SNHLY and CDR2 FYNNEI.

V usage is TRBV7-8 and J usage is TRBJ1-4, with 7 nucleotides matching TRBD1. V trimming: 4 bases; J trimming: 8 bases; junction bases outside the gene matches: 10. This CDR3 region has 15 residues. Germline-derived CDR1 and CDR2 are SGHVS and FQNEAQ. CDR3 loop: CASSSPGQTEEKLFF. CDR3 bases: TGTGCCAGCAGCTCGCCGGGACAGACCGAGGAAAAACTGTTTTTT.